This entry features one T cell receptor beta chain sequence. Assay: immunoSEQ multiplex PCR; the TCRdb copy retains only in-frame clones and omits some. The data hold about 30,000 clones, with about 89% observed a single time. The data stem from a study of PD-L1 blockade in urothelial cancer. Across the study: The authors examined blood 3 weeks (second dose) and 6 weeks after treatment start. A median approximately 150,000 T cells were found in blood samples.

The cohort comprised individuals with locally advanced or metastatic urothelial carcinoma. The source of this sequence is a man aged 50 to 59 with urothelial cancer. The sequenced sample was PBMCs, obtained around atezolizumab (anti-PD-L1) treatment.

Written as DNA, the CDR3 is TGCGCCAGCAGCCAAGCTACGGGACTCGACAATGAGCAGTTCTTC. As protein: CASSQATGLDNEQFF. The chain has TRBV4-3 and TRBJ2-1, with D tentatively TRBD2 (6 bases). This CDR3 has 15 amino acids. CDR1 is LGHNA and CDR2 is YSLEER in the germline V gene. Trimming removed 1 base from V and 5 bases from J, with 12 bases in between.